A single sample gave rise to the 22 T cell receptor beta chains below, sequenced in a study of response to subunit inactivated influenza vaccine. TCRdb fed the RT-PCR reads into MiXCR, producing one record per CDR3 protein. The sample has about 300,000 distinct CDR3 sequences, 20% to 25% seen once; the top ten hold roughly 10%. The sample here was PBMCs from blood, taken 21 months after vaccination. These receptors originate from a man between 45 and 75 years old who received an inactivated influenza vaccine.

This clonotype was seen more than once but under ten times. The chain recombines TRBV11-2 with TRBJ1-1, with 7 positions matching TRBD1. CDR1 is SGHAT, CDR2 FQNNGV, per germline. The V gene end was trimmed by 0 bases and the J gene end by 9 bases; junction bases not matched to a gene: 4. The CDR3 runs to 13 residues. The CDR3, as DNA: TGTGCCAGCAGCTTAGATTCAGGGGGACAAGCTTTCTTT. Translated: CASSLDSGGQAFF. The entire variable domain, with the rest obtained from reference TRBV11-2 and TRBJ1-1, is as follows: EAGVAQSPRYKIIEKRQSVAFWCNPISGHATLYWYQQILGQGPKLLIQFQNNGVVDDSQLPKDRFSAERLKGVDSTLKIQPAKLEDSAVYLCASSLDSGGQAFFGQGTRLTVV.

This clonotype was recorded once. The rearrangement joins TRBV12-3 or TRBV12-4 to TRBJ2-3, with D perhaps TRBD2 (6 bases). CDR3 length: 16 amino acids. V lost 1 base, J lost 0 bases, and 11 bases lay in between. This CDR3 is CASSLGSGGSTDTQYF. CDR3 DNA sequence: TGTGCCAGCAGTTTAGGTTCCGGGGGTAGCACAGATACGCAGTATTTT.

This clonotype was seen at least ten times. The V call is TRBV20-1, the J call TRBJ1-1, with D maybe TRBD1 (6 bases). CDR1 and CDR2 from the germline V gene are DFQATT and SNEGSKA (reference sequence). This CDR3 is built from 14 residues. V was pared by 5 bases and J by 0 bases, with 13 bases between. In DNA, the CDR3 is TGCAGTGCTGACCGACAGGTCATGAACACTGAAGCTTTCTTT. Translated: CSADRQVMNTEAFF.

The chain couples TRBV4-2 to TRBJ2-3; TRBD2 aligns across 10 bases. V lost 5 bases to trimming and J lost 0 bases; unmatched junction nucleotides: 8. This CDR3 contains 17 residues. Germline assignment: CDR1 LGHNA and CDR2 YNFKEQ. As DNA, the CDR3 is TGTGCCAGCAGCTTAGTGCTAGCGGGGGCAAGCACAGATACGCAGTATTTT. Translation gives CASSLVLAGASTDTQYF.

The J gene is TRBJ2-5, the V gene TRBV7-6; D is uncertain. CDR3 length: 13 residues. Germline loops: CDR1 SGHVS, CDR2 FNYEAQ. Trimming shortened V by 5 bases and J by 1 base, and 8 bases separated the two germline ends. The CDR3 nucleotides are TGTGCCAGCAGCCGGTGGATCCAAGAGACCCAGTACTTC. Its protein product is CASSRWIQETQYF.

This clonotype was found a few times. The genes are TRBV12-3 or TRBV12-4 and TRBJ1-2; D not certain. The CDR3 is 13 amino acids. Deletions cut 1 base from V and 5 bases from J, with 8 bases between. The CDR3 loop is CASSLGTWYGYTF. The CDR3 DNA follows: TGTGCCAGCAGTTTAGGGACGTGGTATGGCTACACCTTC.

The gene calls are TRBV27 and TRBJ2-1; no reliable D call. CDR1 and CDR2 (germline): MNHEY, SMNVEV (reference sequence). CDR3 length: 18 residues. The V end was cut by 1 base, the J end by 4 bases, with 20 bases between. CDR3 nucleotide sequence: TGTGCCAGCAGTTTATATGGGGAATCCTTATCCTTGTACAATGAGCAGTTCTTC. Its translation is CASSLYGESLSLYNEQFF.

This clonotype was seen repeatedly, ten times or more. The rearrangement uses TRBV7-2 and TRBJ2-3; D not certain. The V and J ends lost 4 bases and 6 bases respectively, with 20 bases between them. Germline assignment: CDR1 SGHTA and CDR2 FQGNSA. This CDR3 region has 16 residues. In nucleotides, the CDR3 is TGTGCCAGCAGCTCGCAGCTTTTTTACGACATGGATACGCAGTATTTT. Translating it yields CASSSQLFYDMDTQYF.

This clonotype was recorded a few times. V usage is TRBV5-5 and J usage is TRBJ1-4; 11 bases line up with TRBD1. The germline V gene has CDR1 SGHKS and CDR2 YYEKEE (reference sequence). V was pared by 4 bases and J by 6 bases, with 5 bases of the junction left unmatched. The CDR3 spans 15 residues. The CDR3 region is CASSGPGQGDEKLFF. The CDR3 DNA is TGTGCCAGCAGCGGACCGGGACAGGGGGATGAAAAACTGTTTTTT.

The chain combines TRBV20-1 with TRBJ1-1, with 8 bases identical to TRBD1. V lost 4 bases and J lost 1; bases outside the gene matches: 8. The CDR3 runs to 15 residues. Germline CDR1 and CDR2: DFQATT and SNEGSKA (reference sequence). The CDR3 nucleotides read TGCAGTGCTACCGGGACAGGACAAGCGAACACTGAAGCTTTCTTT. Translated: CSATGTGQANTEAFF.

The rearrangement links TRBV5-1 to TRBJ2-1, with 9 bases lining up with TRBD2. The CDR3 is 15 residues long. With V trimmed by 0 bases and J by 8 bases, 6 bases remained unmatched. CDR1 is SGHRS and CDR2 is YFSETQ in the germline V gene. In DNA, the CDR3 is TGCGCCAGCAGCTTGGAGTTAGCGGGAGCGTATGAGCAGTTCTTC. As protein: CASSLELAGAYEQFF.

This clonotype was found many times. This rearrangement joins TRBV6-5 to TRBJ1-1; TRBD1 might be the D (6 bases). The germline gives CDR1 MNHEY, CDR2 SVGAGI. V dropped 3 bases and J dropped 9 bases, with 14 bases sitting between them. This CDR3 is built from 13 residues. CDR3 DNA sequence: TGTGCCAGCAGTTATGCAGGGGTGAGTCAAGCTTTCTTT. Protein sequence: CASSYAGVSQAFF.

The chain carries TRBV4-3 and TRBJ2-2; the D gene is possibly TRBD1 (6 bases). There are 14 residues in the CDR3. CDR1 LGHNA and CDR2 YSLEER come from the germline V gene. V was cut by 3 bases and J by 6 bases, with 11 bases left in between. Here the CDR3 DNA reads TGCGCCAGCAGCCATACAGGGTATGCCGGGGAGCTGTTTTTT. Translated: CASSHTGYAGELFF.

The chain is built from TRBV12-3 or TRBV12-4 and TRBJ2-7; 13 bases align to TRBD2. This CDR3 contains 14 residues. Trimming at V came to 6 bases and at J to 5 bases, leaving 4 bases not matched to a gene. The CDR3 region has the DNA TGTGCCAGCAGACTAGCGGGAGGGCCGGACGAGCAGTACTTC. Translating gives CASRLAGGPDEQYF.

This clonotype was recorded once. The chain is built from TRBV6-2 or TRBV6-3 and TRBJ2-7; tentative D call: TRBD2 (6 bases). The CDR3 sequence is 12 residues long. V lost 4 bases, J lost 6 bases, and 10 bases lay in between. Germline values: CDR1 MNHEY, CDR2 SVGEGT. CDR3 loop: CASSLGSGEQYF. The CDR3 DNA reads as TGTGCCAGCAGTTTGGGTAGCGGCGAGCAGTACTTC.

The chain links TRBV20-1 to TRBJ2-7, with 7 bases identical to TRBD2. This CDR3 has 15 residues. CDR1 and CDR2 (germline): DFQATT, SNEGSKA (reference sequence). The V gene end was trimmed by 0 bases and the J gene end by 5 bases; junction bases not matched to a gene: 10. The CDR3 DNA reads TGCAGTGCTAGAGACGTATCCGGGAGGCTAAACGAGCAGTACTTC. This codes for CSARDVSGRLNEQYF.

This clonotype was observed at least ten times. The chain recombines TRBV5-6 with TRBJ1-5; D gene ambiguous. In germline, CDR1 is SGHDT, CDR2 YYEEEE. The CDR3 runs to 16 residues. V was cut by 3 bases and J by 2 bases, with 15 bases left in between. CDR3 nucleotides: TGTGCCAGCAGCTCTAATTACGGGATTGGCAATCAGCCCCAGCATTTT. Encoded protein: CASSSNYGIGNQPQHF.

The chain is built from TRBV11-2 and TRBJ1-3, with D uncertain. The CDR3 loop spans 16 amino acids. CDR1 is SGHAT and CDR2 is FQNNGV in the germline V gene. The germline V and J ends were trimmed by 5 bases and 0 bases, with 14 bases remaining between them. CDR3 sequence (DNA): TGTGCCAGCAGCCCGCTGACGGGGAACTCTGGAAACACCATATATTTT. It specifies CASSPLTGNSGNTIYF.

This chain links TRBV7-2 with TRBJ2-5; perhaps D is TRBD1 or TRBD2 (5 bases each). The CDR3 consists of 16 residues. Trimming cost V 1 base and J 1 base, with 13 bases left between them. Germline CDR1 is SGHTA and CDR2 is FQGNSA. This CDR3 is CASSLVPYGGQETQYF. The CDR3 DNA sequence: TGTGCCAGCAGCTTAGTCCCTTATGGGGGCCAAGAGACCCAGTACTTC.

In its sample, this clonotype was seen a few times. The junction does not match germline at one end; this may be a read error. V and J are TRBV10-3 and TRBJ1-4; TRBD1 is a possible D gene (5 bases). CDR1 ENHRY and CDR2 SYGVKD come from the germline V gene. The CDR3 sequence is 13 residues long. In nucleotides, the CDR3 is TGTGCCACCAGTGAGTCTGGGGCCCAAAAACTGTTTTTT. Its protein is CATSESGAQKLFF.

The rearrangement joins TRBV11-2 to TRBJ1-6, with unresolved D. V gave up 1 base and J gave up 12 bases, with 10 bases separating them. The CDR3 is 13 residues long. Germline V gene lookup returns CDR1 SGHAT and CDR2 FQNNGV. The CDR3 bases are TGTGCCAGCAGCTTAGGGTCAGCAGAACCCCTCCACTTT. Its protein is CASSLGSAEPLHF.

J is TRBJ1-1 and V is TRBV12-3 or TRBV12-4; D is ambiguous. The CDR3 spans 14 residues. Trimming shortened V by 1 base and J by 4 bases, and 10 bases separated the two germline ends. The CDR3 reads CASSLDGRTTEAFF. CDR3 nucleotide sequence: TGTGCCAGCAGTTTAGATGGCAGGACCACTGAAGCTTTCTTT.